The present T cell receptor (beta chain) was sequenced within a study of OX40 agonist ivuxolimab in advanced cancers. The wider study: Subjects had a mean age of around 63 years, with a range of 23 to 79; roughly 80% were male.

V lost 5 bases and J 0 bases, leaving 13 bases between the germline ends. The CDR3 totals 15 residues. The germline CDR1 and CDR2 sequences are MNHNS and SASEGT. Study observations and caveats: Mean expanded clone counts were higher in CD8+ than CD4+ T cells. Some nonresponders likewise displayed low normalized T-cell clonal expansion.

A note on this clone: The antigen remains unidentified.

Using immunoSEQ multiplex PCR, the repertoire was profiled, and TCRdb retains in-frame clones only, with some absent. The sample has roughly 71,000 clones, roughly 81% seen once. The source of this sequence is an adult with an advanced solid tumor such as melanoma, head and neck, liver or kidney cancer. This material consisted of CD4+ or CD8+ T cells sorted from blood, taken in a trial of the OX40 agonist ivuxolimab. The J gene is TRBJ1-2, the V gene TRBV6-1, with a weak D call TRBD1 (6 bases). The CDR3 reads CASSTGQSTNYGYTF. CDR3 nucleotides: TGTGCCAGCAGTACCGGACAGAGTACTAACTATGGCTACACCTTC.